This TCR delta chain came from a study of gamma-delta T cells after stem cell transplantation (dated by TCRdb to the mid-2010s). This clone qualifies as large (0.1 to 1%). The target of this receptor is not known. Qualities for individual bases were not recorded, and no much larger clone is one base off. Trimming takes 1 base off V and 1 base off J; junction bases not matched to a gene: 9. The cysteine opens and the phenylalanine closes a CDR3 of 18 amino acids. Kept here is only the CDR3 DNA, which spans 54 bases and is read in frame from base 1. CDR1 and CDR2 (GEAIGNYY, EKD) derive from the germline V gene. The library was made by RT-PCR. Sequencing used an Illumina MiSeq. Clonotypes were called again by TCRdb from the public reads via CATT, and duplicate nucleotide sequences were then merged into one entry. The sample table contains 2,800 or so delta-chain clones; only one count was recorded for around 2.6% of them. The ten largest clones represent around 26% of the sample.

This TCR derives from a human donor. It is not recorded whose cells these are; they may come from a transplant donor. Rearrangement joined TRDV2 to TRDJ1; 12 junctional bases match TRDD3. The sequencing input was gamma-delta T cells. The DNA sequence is TGTGCCTGTGACACTCTGGCTGGGGGATACGCAACCACCGATAAACTCATCTTT. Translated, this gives CACDTLAGGYATTDKLIF.